This TCR beta chain was recorded in a study of CD8+CD57+ T cells in acquired aplastic anemia. Across the study: CD4+ and CD8+ cells, once sorted, gave DNA averaging roughly 3 ug.

TCR beta VDJ combinations and CDR3 sequences were profiled from genomic DNA. TCRdb analysed the reads with MiXCR anew, one entry per CDR3 protein. The sample shows hundreds of thousands of distinct CDR3 sequences, around 32% of them seen only once. Broader study findings: CD8+ Simpson's diversity showed no significant patient-control difference.

CDR1 is DFQATT, CDR2 SNEGSKA, per germline (reference sequence). The CDR3 spans 13 residues. V was trimmed by 7 bases and J by 4 bases, leaving 16 bases between them. It was patients with CD8+CD57+ cell expansion by flow cytometry who were chosen for sequencing. Points on this clonotype: Antigen specificity is unknown. This may be a read error, as it is one base from a much larger clone.

This clonotype was obtained from a human donor with aplastic anemia. The rearrangement uses TRBV20-1 and TRBJ1-1; D uncertain. Material for sequencing was sorted CD4+, CD8+, or CD8+CD57+ T cells (not recorded which) from PBMCs. The DNA for the CDR3 is TGCAGTGTTAGGGAAACAGTAAGCACTGAAGCTTTCTTT. Its translation is CSVRETVSTEAFF.